Reported below is one T cell receptor beta chain. TCRdb's copy holds only in-frame clones and misses some; the assay was immunoSEQ multiplex PCR. The table shows over 150,000 clones, with about 95% occurring only once. The sample originates from a study of cytomegalovirus exposure and HLA in healthy donors. The source of this sequence is a woman aged 18-29 years in good health and CMV-seronegative. The specimen was PBMCs.

The CDR3 region has the DNA TGCGCCAGCAGCCTAGCCGGACAGTCTGGAAACACCATATATTTT. It translates to CASSLAGQSGNTIYF. The rearrangement links TRBV5-1 to TRBJ1-3; D might be TRBD1 (6 bases). V lost 4 bases, J lost 1 base, and 12 bases lay in between. This CDR3 is built from 15 residues. Per the germline V gene, CDR1 is SGHRS and CDR2 is YFSETQ.